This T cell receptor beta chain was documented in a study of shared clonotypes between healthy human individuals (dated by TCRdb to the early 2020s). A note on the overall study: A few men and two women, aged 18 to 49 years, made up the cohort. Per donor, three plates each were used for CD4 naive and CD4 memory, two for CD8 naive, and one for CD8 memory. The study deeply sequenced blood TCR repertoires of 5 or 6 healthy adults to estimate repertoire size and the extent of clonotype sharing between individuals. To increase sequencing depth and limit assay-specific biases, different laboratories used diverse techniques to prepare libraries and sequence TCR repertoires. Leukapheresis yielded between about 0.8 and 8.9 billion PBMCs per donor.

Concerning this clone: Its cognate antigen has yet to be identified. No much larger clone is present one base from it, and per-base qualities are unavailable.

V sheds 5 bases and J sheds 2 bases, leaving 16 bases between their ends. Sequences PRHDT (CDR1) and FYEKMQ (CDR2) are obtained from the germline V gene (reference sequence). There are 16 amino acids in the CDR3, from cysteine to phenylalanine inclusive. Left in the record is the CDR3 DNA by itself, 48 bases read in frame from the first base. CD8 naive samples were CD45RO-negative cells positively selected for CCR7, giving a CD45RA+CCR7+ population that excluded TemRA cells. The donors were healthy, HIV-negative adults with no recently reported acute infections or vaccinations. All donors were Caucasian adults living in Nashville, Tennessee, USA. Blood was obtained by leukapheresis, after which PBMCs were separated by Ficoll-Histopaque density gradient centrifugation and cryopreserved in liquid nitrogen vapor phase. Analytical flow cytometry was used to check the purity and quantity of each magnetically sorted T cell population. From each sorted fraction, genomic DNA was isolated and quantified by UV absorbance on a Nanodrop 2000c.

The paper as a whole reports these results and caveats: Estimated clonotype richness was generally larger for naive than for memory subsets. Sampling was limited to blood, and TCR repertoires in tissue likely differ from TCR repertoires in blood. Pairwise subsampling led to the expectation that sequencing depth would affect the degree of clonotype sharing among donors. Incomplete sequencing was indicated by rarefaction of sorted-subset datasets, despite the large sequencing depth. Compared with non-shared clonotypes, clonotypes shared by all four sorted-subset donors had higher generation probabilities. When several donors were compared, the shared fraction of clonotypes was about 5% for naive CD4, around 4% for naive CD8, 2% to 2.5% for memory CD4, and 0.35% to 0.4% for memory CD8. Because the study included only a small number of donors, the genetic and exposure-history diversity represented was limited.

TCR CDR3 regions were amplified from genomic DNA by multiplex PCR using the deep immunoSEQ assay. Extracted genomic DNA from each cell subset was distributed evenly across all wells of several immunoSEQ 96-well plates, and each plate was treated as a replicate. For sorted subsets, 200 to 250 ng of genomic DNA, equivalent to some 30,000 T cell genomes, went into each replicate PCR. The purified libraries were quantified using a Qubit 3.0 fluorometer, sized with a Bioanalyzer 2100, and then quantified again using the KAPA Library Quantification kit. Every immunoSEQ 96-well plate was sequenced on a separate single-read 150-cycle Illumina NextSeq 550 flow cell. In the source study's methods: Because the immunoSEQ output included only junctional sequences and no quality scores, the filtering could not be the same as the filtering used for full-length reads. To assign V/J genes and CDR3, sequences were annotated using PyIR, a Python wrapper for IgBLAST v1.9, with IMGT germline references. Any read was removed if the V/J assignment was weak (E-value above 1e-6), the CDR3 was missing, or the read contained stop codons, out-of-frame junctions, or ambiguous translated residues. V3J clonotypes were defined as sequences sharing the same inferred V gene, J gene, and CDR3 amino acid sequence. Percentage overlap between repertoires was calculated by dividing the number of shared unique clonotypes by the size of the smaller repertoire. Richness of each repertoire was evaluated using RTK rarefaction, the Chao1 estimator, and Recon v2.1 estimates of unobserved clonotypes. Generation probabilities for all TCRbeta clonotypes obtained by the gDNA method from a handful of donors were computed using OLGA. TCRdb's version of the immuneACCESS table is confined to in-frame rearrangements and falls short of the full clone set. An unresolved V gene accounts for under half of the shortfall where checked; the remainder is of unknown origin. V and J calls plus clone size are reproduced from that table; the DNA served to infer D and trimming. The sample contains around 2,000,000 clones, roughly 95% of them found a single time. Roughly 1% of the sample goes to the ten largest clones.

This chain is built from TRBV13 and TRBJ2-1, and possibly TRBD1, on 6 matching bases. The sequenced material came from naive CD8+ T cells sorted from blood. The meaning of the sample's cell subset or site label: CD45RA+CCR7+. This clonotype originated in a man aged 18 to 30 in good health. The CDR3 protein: CASSQGGSGAYNEQFF. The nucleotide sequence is TGTGCCAGCAGCCAAGGCGGCTCAGGGGCCTACAATGAGCAGTTCTTC.